This T cell receptor (beta chain) originates from a study of blood T cell repertoires in COVID-19. The table came from immunoSEQ multiplex PCR; TCRdb's copy has only in-frame clones and leaves some out. The sample records more than 200,000 clones, around 89% being singletons. This CDR3 spans 13 amino acids. Germline V gene sequence: CDR1 SGHRS, CDR2 YFSETQ. The V and J ends lost 6 bases and 3 bases, in that order; junction bases with no gene match: 4. The sample taken for sequencing was peripheral blood. This TCR was recovered from a man between 70 and 80 years old with acute or convalescent COVID-19. The chain carries TRBV5-1 and TRBJ1-1; TRBD1 aligns across 8 bases. The CDR3: CASTQGADTEAFF. For the CDR3, the DNA is TGCGCCAGCACCCAGGGGGCGGACACTGAAGCTTTCTTT. The whole variable domain, filled in from reference TRBV5-1 and TRBJ1-1, reads KAGVTQTPRYLIKTRGQQVTLSCSPISGHRSVSWYQQTPGQGLQFLFEYFSETQRNKGNFPGRFSGRQFSNSRSEMNVSTLELGDSALYLCASTQGADTEAFFGQGTRLTVV.